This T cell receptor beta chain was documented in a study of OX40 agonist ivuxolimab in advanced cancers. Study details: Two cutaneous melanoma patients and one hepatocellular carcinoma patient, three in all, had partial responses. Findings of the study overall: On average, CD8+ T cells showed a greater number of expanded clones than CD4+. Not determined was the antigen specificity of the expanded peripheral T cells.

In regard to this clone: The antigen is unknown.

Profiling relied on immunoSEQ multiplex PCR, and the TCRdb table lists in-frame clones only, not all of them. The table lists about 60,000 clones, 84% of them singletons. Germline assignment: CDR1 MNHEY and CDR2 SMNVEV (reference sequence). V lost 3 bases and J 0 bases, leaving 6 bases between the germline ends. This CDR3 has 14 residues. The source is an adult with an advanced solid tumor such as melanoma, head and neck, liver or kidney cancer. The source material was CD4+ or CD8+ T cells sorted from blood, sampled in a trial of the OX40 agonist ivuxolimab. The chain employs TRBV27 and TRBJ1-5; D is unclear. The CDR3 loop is CASSFLGSNQPQHF. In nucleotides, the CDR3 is TGTGCCAGCAGTTTTTTGGGTAGCAATCAGCCCCAGCATTTT.